The subject of this entry is one TCR beta chain. Its matching antigen is unknown. This sample was included in a study of blood T cells in healthy people across ages. General study points: Investigators treated diversity estimates from one million T cells as underestimates.

The use of a sample-barcoded 5' primer and a J-beta primer mix characterized a second PCR of about 7 to 12 cycles. Each CDR3 protein is one row after TCRdb ran MiXCR on the 5' RACE reads. The sample lists about 730,000 distinct CDR3 sequences, 43% seen once, with 20% to 25% in the top ten. This CDR3 has 15 residues. The trim removed 0 bases at V and 3 bases at J, leaving 4 bases unmatched. Germline values: CDR1 ENHRY, CDR2 SYGVKD. The receptor was derived from a woman in her sixties in good health. The chain joins TRBV10-3 to TRBJ2-7; 8 positions agree with TRBD2. The sequenced material came from blood. CDR3 bases: TGTGCCATCAGTGAGTCGGTACGGGGGGGCTACGAGCAGTACTTC. Translating gives CAISESVRGGYEQYF.